This T cell receptor beta chain was identified in a study of blood T cells in healthy people across ages. General observations from the study: Donors of long life had a larger count of naive CD4+ cells and greater diversity than aged donors.

This CDR3 region has 15 residues. Trimming cost V 0 bases and J 3 bases, with 11 bases left between them. CDR1 and CDR2 from the germline V gene are LGHNA and YNFKEQ. Details on this clonotype: The antigen is undetermined.

Healthy Caucasian individuals from Russia aged about 6 to 90 were enrolled as donors. A second about 6 to 11 cycle PCR used barcoded and J-beta primers. Through a template-switch adaptor with 12 random nucleotides, each cDNA molecule received a tag. TCRdb independently ran MiXCR on the 5' RACE reads; one entry per CDR3 protein. This sample yields 1.5 million to 2 million distinct CDR3 sequences, of which approximately 40% are seen a single time; 23% belongs to the top ten. The genes are TRBV4-2 and TRBJ1-2, with D possibly being TRBD1 (6 bases). The origin of this receptor is a human donor in good health. The sample taken for sequencing was blood. DNA of the CDR3: TGTGCCAGCAGCCAAGATGGCGAGGGGGACTATGGCTACACCTTC. Translation gives CASSQDGEGDYGYTF.